The 12 T cell receptor beta chains given below trace back to one sample, sequenced in a study of T cell repertoires in cytomegalovirus infection. TCRdb ran MiXCR on the reads and lists one entry per CDR3 protein. Here the sample spans more than 500,000 distinct CDR3 sequences, 16% being singletons. The sequenced material came from CD8+ T cells from PBMCs. The receptor source for this set is a human donor in good health (CMV status not recorded). Some clones in this sample may be carry-over from other donors' samples.

This clonotype has a handful of counts. This chain links TRBV5-4 with TRBJ2-3; 9 positions agree with TRBD1. J gave up 8 bases and V 2 bases, and 9 bases lay outside the gene matches. Germline CDR1 and CDR2: SGHNT and YYREEE (reference sequence). CDR3 length equals 15 residues. CDR3 protein: CASSFPGQGFGTQYF. In DNA, the CDR3 is TGTGCCAGCAGCTTTCCGGGACAGGGTTTTGGTACGCAGTATTTT.

V is TRBV5-1 and J is TRBJ2-1, with D possibly being TRBD2 (6 bases). Germline lookup yields CDR1 SGHRS and CDR2 YFSETQ. This CDR3 contains 17 residues. The germline V and J ends were trimmed by 0 bases and 0 bases, with 13 bases remaining between them. The CDR3 protein is CASSLEPGSYSYNEQFF. CDR3 DNA sequence: TGCGCCAGCAGCTTGGAACCCGGGAGTTACTCCTACAATGAGCAGTTCTTC.

With respect to this clonotype: The junction does not match germline at one end; this may be a read error. This chain connects TRBV15 to TRBJ2-7, with D perhaps TRBD2 (5 bases). Germline values: CDR1 LNHNV, CDR2 YYDKDF (reference sequence). There are 15 residues in the CDR3. CDR3 in amino acids: CATSGEGRFSYEQYF. The DNA for the CDR3 is TGTGCCACCAGCGGAGAGGGCAGGTTCTCCTACGAGCAGTACTTC.

Only one count was recorded for this clonotype. The genes are TRBV19 and TRBJ2-1, with D possibly matching TRBD2 (6 bases). V lost 8 bases and J 5 bases, leaving 13 bases between the germline ends. The CDR3 consists of 13 residues. Germline CDR1 is LNHDA and CDR2 is SQIVND (reference sequence). As DNA, the CDR3 is TGTGCCAGTTCTCCAGGAGGGGACAATGAGCAGTTCTTC. Protein product: CASSPGGDNEQFF.

This clonotype has ten or more counts. The chain carries TRBV19 and TRBJ2-2; D is possibly TRBD1 (5 bases). The CDR3 loop spans 15 amino acids. Deletions cut 3 bases from V and 6 bases from J, with 14 bases between. Germline V gene sequence: CDR1 LNHDA, CDR2 SQIVND (reference sequence). CDR3 protein: CASSMETVYSGELFF. CDR3 bases: TGTGCCAGTAGTATGGAGACAGTTTACTCCGGGGAGCTGTTTTTT.

The chain joins TRBV20-1 to TRBJ2-7; 8 bases are shared with TRBD1. CDR3 length: 13 residues. Trimming removed 6 bases from V and 3 bases from J; junction bases left unmatched: 7. Germline V gene sequence: CDR1 DFQATT, CDR2 SNEGSKA (reference sequence). CDR3 nucleotides: TGCAGTGCAAGGACAGGGTTCCTCTACGAGCAGTACTTC. This codes for CSARTGFLYEQYF.

This clonotype was detected many times. The junction departs from the called germline gene at one end, perhaps through a read error. The chain has TRBV10-2 and TRBJ2-5, with 13 bases lining up with TRBD2. The CDR3 totals 13 residues. Germline CDR1 WSHSY, CDR2 SAAADI. The CDR3 loop is CASSTGTSGDRGF. CDR3 nucleotides: TGCGCCAGCAGCACCGGGACTAGCGGGGATAGGGGCTTC.

This chain joins TRBV30 and TRBJ2-2; 9 nucleotides align to TRBD1. The J segment lost 7 bases and the V segment lost 8 bases, leaving 8 bases of the junction unmatched. Germline CDR1 and CDR2: GTSNPN and SVGIG (reference sequence). The CDR3 is 13 residues long. CDR3 nucleotide sequence: TGTGCCGGGACAGGGATAGATATCGGGGAGCTGTTTTTT. This translates into CAGTGIDIGELFF.

This clonotype showed up just a few times. V usage is TRBV7-9 and J usage is TRBJ2-3; 7 positions match TRBD1. Unmatched junction bases numbered 7, after V lost 6 bases and J lost 1 base. The V gene's germline CDR1 is SEHNR and CDR2 FQNEAQ (reference sequence). CDR3 size: 15 residues. CDR3 nucleotides: TGTGCCAGCAGAATCACAGGGGTCGGCACAGATACGCAGTATTTT. It specifies CASRITGVGTDTQYF.

This clonotype was seen only a few times. The rearrangement links TRBV2 to TRBJ2-7, with D unclear. Germline V gene data show CDR1 as SNHLY and CDR2 as FYNNEI. The V and J ends lost 6 bases and 7 bases respectively, with 7 bases between them. The CDR3 sequence is 10 residues long. The CDR3 DNA reads TGTGCCAGCAGGCTTCAAGAGCAGTACTTC. Its translation: CASRLQEQYF.

Notes on this clonotype: The CDR3 end shows no conserved phenylalanine or tryptophan, and so a read error is likely. This chain links TRBV7-9 with TRBJ2-7; D not certain. CDR1 and CDR2 (germline): SEHNR, FQNEAQ (reference sequence). V dropped 0 bases and J dropped 4 bases, with 7 bases sitting between them. The length of the CDR3 is 13 residues. CDR3: CASSLALTYEQYL. The DNA of the CDR3 is TGTGCCAGCAGCTTAGCGCTAACGTACGAGCAGTACTTA.

This clonotype was counted a few times. The chain has TRBV10-3 and TRBJ2-1; TRBD1 might be the D (7 bases). The CDR3 runs to 16 residues. Germline CDR1 ENHRY, CDR2 SYGVKD. V was cut by 4 bases and J by 3 bases, with 16 bases left in between. The CDR3 loop is CAISGRGTALYNEQFF. DNA of the CDR3: TGTGCCATCAGTGGGAGGGGGACAGCCCTCTACAATGAGCAGTTCTTC.